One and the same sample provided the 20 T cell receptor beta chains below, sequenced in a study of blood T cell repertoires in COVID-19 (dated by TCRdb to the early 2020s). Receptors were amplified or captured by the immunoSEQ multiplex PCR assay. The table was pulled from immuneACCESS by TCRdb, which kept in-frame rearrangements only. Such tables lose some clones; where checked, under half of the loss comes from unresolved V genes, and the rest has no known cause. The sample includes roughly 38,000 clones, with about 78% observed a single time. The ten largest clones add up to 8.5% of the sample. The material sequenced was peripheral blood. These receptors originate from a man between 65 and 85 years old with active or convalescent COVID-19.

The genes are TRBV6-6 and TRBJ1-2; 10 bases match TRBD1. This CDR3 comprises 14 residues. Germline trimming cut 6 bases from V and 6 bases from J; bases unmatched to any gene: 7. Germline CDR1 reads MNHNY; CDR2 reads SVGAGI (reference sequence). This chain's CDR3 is CASSRDRGSHGYTF. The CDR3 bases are TGTGCCAGCAGCCGGGACAGGGGATCTCATGGCTACACCTTC.

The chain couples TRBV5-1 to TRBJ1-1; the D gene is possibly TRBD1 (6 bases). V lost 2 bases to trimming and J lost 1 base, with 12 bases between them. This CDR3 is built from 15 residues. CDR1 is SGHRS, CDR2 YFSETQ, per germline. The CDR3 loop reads CASSFLGAGNTEAFF. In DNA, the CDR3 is TGCGCCAGCAGCTTCCTGGGGGCCGGGAACACTGAAGCTTTCTTT.

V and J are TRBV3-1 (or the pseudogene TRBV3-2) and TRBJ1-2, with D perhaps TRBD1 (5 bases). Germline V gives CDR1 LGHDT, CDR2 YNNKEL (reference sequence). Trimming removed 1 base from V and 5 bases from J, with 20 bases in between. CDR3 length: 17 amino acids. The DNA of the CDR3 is TGTGCCAGCAGCCAAGGCGGGACTTCGCCCCTAGGGTATGGCTACACCTTC. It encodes CASSQGGTSPLGYGYTF.

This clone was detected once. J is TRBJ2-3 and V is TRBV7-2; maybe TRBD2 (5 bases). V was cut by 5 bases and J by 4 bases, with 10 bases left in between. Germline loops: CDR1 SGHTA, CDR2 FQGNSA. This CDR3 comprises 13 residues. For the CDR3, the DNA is TGTGCCAGCAGCCCGGACTTCGCAGATACGCAGTATTTT. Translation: CASSPDFADTQYF.

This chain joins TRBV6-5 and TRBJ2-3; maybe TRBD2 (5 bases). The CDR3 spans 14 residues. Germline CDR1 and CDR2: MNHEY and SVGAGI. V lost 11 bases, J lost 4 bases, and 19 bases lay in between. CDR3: CALHKWAGADTQYF. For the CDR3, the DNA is TGTGCCCTACATAAATGGGCCGGGGCAGATACGCAGTATTTT.

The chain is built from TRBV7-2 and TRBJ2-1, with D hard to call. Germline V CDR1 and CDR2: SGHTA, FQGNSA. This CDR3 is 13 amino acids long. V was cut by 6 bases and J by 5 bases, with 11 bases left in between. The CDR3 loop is CASSTGSHNEQFF. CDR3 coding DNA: TGTGCCAGCAGTACCGGGTCACACAATGAGCAGTTCTTC.

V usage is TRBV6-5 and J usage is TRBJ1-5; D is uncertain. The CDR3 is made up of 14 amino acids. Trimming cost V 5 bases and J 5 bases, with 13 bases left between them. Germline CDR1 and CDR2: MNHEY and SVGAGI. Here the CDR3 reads CASSTLGTHQPQHF. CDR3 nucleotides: TGTGCCAGCAGTACTTTGGGCACCCATCAGCCCCAGCATTTT.

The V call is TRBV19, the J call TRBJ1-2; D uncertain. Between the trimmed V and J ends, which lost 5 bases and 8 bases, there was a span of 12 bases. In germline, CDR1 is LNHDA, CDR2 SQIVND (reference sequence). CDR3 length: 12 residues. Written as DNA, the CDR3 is TGTGCCAGTAGTGACACCGTCCGGGGCTACACCTTC. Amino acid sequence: CASSDTVRGYTF.

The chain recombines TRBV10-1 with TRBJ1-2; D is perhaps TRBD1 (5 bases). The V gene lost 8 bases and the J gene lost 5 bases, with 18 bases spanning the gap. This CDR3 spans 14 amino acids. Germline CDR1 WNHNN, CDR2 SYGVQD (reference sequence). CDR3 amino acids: CASEAWTSSYGYTF. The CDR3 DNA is TGCGCCAGCGAAGCCTGGACAAGCTCATATGGCTACACCTTC.

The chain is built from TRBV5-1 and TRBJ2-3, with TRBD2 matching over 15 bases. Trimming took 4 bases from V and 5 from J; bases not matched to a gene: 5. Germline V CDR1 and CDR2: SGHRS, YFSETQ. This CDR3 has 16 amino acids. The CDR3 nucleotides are TGCGCCAGCAGCCTACCGGGACTAGCGGGGGGAGATACGCAGTATTTT. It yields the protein CASSLPGLAGGDTQYF.

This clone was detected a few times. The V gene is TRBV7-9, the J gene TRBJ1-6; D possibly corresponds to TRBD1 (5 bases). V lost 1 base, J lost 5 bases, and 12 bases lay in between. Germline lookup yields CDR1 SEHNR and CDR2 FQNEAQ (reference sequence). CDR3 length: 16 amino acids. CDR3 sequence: CASSLGGRVDNSPLHF. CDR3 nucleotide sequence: TGTGCCAGCAGCTTAGGAGGCAGGGTGGATAATTCACCCCTCCACTTT. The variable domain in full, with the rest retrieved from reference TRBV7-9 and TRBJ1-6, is DTGVSQNPRHKITKRGQNVTFRCDPISEHNRLYWYRQTLGQGPEFLTYFQNEAQLEKSRLLSDRFSAERPKGSFSTLEIQRTEQGDSAMYLCASSLGGRVDNSPLHFGNGTRLTVT.

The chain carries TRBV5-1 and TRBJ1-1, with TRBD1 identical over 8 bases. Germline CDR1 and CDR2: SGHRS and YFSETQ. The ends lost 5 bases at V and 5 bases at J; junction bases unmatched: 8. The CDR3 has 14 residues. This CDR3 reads CASSEQGGFTEAFF. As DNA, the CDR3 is TGCGCCAGCAGTGAACAGGGGGGATTTACTGAAGCTTTCTTT.

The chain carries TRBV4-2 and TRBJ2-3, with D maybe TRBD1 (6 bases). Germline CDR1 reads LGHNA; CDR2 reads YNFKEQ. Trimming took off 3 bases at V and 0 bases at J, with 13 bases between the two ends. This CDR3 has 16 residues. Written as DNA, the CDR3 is TGTGCCAGCAGCCAGGTGGGGGCTAGTAGCACAGATACGCAGTATTTT. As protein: CASSQVGASSTDTQYF.

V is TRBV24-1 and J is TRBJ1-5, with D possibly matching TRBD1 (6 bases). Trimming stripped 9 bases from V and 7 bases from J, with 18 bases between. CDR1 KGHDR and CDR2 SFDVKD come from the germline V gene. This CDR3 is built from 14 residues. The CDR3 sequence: CATSSDRSGQPQHF. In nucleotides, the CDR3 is TGTGCCACCTCATCTGACAGGTCTGGGCAGCCCCAGCATTTT.

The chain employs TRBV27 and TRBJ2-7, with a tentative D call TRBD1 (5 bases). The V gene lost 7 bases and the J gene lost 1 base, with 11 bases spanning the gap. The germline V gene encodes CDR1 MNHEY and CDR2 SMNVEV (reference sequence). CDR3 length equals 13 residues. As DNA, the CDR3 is TGTGCCAGCACCAAGACAGATTCCTACGAGCAGTACTTC. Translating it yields CASTKTDSYEQYF.

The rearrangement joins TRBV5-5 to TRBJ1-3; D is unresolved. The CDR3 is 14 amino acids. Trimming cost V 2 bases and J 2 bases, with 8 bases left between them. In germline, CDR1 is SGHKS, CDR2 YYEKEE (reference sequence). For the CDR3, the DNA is TGTGCCAGCAGCTTAGGAGAGACTGGAAACACCATATATTTT. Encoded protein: CASSLGETGNTIYF.

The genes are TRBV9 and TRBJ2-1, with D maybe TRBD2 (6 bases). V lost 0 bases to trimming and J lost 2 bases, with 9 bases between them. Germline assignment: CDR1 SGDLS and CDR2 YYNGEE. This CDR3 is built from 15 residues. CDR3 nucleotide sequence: TGTGCCAGCAGCGTAGTGGGGGGAACCTACAATGAGCAGTTCTTC. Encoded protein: CASSVVGGTYNEQFF.

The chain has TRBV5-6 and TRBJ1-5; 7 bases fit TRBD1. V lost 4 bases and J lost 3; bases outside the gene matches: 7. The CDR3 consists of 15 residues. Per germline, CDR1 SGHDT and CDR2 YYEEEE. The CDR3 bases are TGTGCCAGCAGCCGTTTGGACAGGAACAATCAGCCCCAGCATTTT. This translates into CASSRLDRNNQPQHF.

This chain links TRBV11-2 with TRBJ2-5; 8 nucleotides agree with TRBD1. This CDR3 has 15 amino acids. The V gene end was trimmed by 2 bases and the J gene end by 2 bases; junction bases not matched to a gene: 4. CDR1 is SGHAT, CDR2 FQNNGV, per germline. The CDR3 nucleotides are TGTGCCAGCAGCTTACTACAGGGGGTTCAAGAGACCCAGTACTTC. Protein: CASSLLQGVQETQYF.

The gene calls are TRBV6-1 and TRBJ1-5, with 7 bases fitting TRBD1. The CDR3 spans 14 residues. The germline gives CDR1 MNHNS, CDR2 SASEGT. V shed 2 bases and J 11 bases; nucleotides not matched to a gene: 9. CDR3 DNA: TGTGCCAGCAGTGAAAGGACACCCAGGGGGGCCCAGCATTTT. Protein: CASSERTPRGAQHF.